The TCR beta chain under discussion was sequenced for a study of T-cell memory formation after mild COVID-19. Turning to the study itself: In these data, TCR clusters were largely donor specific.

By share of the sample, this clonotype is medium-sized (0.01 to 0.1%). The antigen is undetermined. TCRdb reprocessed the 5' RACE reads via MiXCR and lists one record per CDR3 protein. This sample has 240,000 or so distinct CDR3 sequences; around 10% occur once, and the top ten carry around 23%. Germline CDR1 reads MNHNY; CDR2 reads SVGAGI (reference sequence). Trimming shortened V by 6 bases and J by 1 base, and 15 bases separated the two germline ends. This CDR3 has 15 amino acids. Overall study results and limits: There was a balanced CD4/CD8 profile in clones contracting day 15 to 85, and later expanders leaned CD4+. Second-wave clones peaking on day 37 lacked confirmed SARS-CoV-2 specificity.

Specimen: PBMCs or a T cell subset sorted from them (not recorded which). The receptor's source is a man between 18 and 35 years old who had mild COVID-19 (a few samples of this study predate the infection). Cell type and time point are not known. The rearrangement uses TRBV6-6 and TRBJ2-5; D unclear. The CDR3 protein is CASRLKLTSQETQYF. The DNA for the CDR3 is TGTGCCAGCAGACTTAAGTTGACGTCCCAAGAGACCCAGTACTTC.